The 26 T cell receptor beta chains below come from one sample, sequenced in a study of T-cell memory formation after mild COVID-19 (dated by TCRdb to the early 2020s). The library was produced with 5' RACE. The sequencer was an Illumina NovaSeq 6000. TCRdb itself trimmed the public reads at Q25 with fastp, ran MiXCR and retained productive beta chains. Records with the same CDR3 protein are collapsed into one entry carrying the most frequent genes and DNA. This sample lists roughly 480,000 distinct CDR3 sequences; approximately 23% were detected once. The ten largest clones take up around 13% of the sample. Sequencing used PBMCs or a T cell subset sorted from them (not recorded which). The source is an adult woman who had mild COVID-19 (a few samples of this study predate the infection). The sample titles of this study are shuffled in the database, so cell type and time point are left out; the donor was told from shared clones.

V and J are TRBV12-3 or TRBV12-4 and TRBJ2-1; D remains unclear. This CDR3 is built from 14 residues. V was trimmed by 2 bases and J by 10 bases, leaving 15 bases between them. The CDR3 nucleotides read TGTGCCAGCAGTTTAAGTGCTAGTTTCGGCGAGCAGTTCTTC. This sequence encodes CASSLSASFGEQFF.

This clonotype was recorded a few times. CDR3 bases: TGTGCCAGCAACGAACGGGGGGGCCGAAACATTCAGTACTTC. Encoded protein: CASNERGGRNIQYF. This chain links TRBV12-3 or TRBV12-4 with TRBJ2-4; 8 nucleotides align to TRBD2. V lost 7 bases and J lost 6; bases outside the gene matches: 8. The CDR3 length is 14 residues.

This clonotype was seen more than once but under ten times. The chain links TRBV12-3 or TRBV12-4 to TRBJ2-7, with 11 bases identical to TRBD2. V gave up 7 bases and J gave up 2 bases; unmatched junction bases: 4. This CDR3 has 14 amino acids. CDR3 sequence (DNA): TGTGCCAGCACTAGACTAGCGGGGCCCTACGAGCAGTACTTC. Translated: CASTRLAGPYEQYF.

The chain couples TRBV4-1 to TRBJ2-3; D could derive from TRBD1 or TRBD2 (5 bases each). V shed 4 bases and J shed 4 bases, with 18 bases lying between them. Per the germline V gene, CDR1 is MGHRA and CDR2 is YSYEKL. There are 16 residues in the CDR3. CDR3 DNA: TGCGCCAGCAGCCGTACTACCGTCCGAGGGGCAGATACGCAGTATTTT. Encoded protein: CASSRTTVRGADTQYF.

This clonotype was picked up many times. The chain recombines TRBV7-8 with TRBJ1-5; maybe TRBD1 (6 bases). CDR1 and CDR2 (germline): SGHVS, FQNEAQ. The CDR3 is made up of 17 amino acids. V was shortened by 4 bases and J by 4 bases, with 20 bases between the two germline ends. The CDR3 is CASSSYRVGVSNQPQHF. The CDR3 DNA reads as TGTGCCAGCAGCTCGTACAGGGTAGGGGTTTCTAATCAGCCCCAGCATTTT.

This clonotype has just a few counts. The chain combines TRBV5-5 with TRBJ2-3; weak D call: TRBD2 (6 bases). Trimming left V 2 bases short and J 2 bases short, with 9 bases between. The germline V gene encodes CDR1 SGHKS and CDR2 YYEKEE (reference sequence). The CDR3 covers 14 residues. The CDR3 loop reads CASSFAGITDTQYF. CDR3 nucleotide sequence: TGTGCCAGCAGCTTTGCGGGGATCACAGATACGCAGTATTTT.

This chain links TRBV19 with TRBJ1-1, with D possibly TRBD1 on 5 matching bases. V lost 8 bases and J 4 bases, leaving 20 bases between the germline ends. The germline CDR1 and CDR2 sequences are LNHDA and SQIVND (reference sequence). The CDR3 is made up of 15 amino acids. CDR3 loop: CASRQDGHPGTEAFF. CDR3 coding DNA: TGTGCCAGTCGTCAGGATGGACACCCCGGCACTGAAGCTTTCTTT. The variable domain in full, completed from reference TRBV19 and TRBJ1-1, reads DGGITQSPKYLFRKEGQNVTLSCEQNLNHDAMYWYRQDPGQGLRLIYYSQIVNDFQKGDIAEGYSVSREKKESFPLTVTSAQKNPTAFYLCASRQDGHPGTEAFFGQGTRLTVV.

In this sample, this clonotype turned up a few times. The chain couples TRBV6-6 to TRBJ2-7, with D perhaps TRBD2 (7 bases). Trimming removed 2 bases from V and 3 bases from J, with 20 bases in between. This CDR3 comprises 17 residues. Germline values: CDR1 MNHNY, CDR2 SVGAGI (reference sequence). The CDR3, as DNA: TGTGCCAGCAGTTACGGTCGCCGGCGGGGGCCTGACTACGAGCAGTACTTC. It is translated as CASSYGRRRGPDYEQYF.

This clonotype was counted only a few times. The J gene is TRBJ2-3, the V gene TRBV6-6; tentatively, D is TRBD1 (6 bases). Germline CDR1 is MNHNY and CDR2 is SVGAGI (reference sequence). The V end was cut by 10 bases, the J end by 0 bases, with 23 bases between. This CDR3 is built from 17 residues. CDR3 region: CATLGPLSDRSTDTQYF. The DNA for the CDR3 is TGTGCCACTCTAGGCCCTCTTTCGGACAGAAGCACAGATACGCAGTATTTT.

This chain links TRBV20-1 with TRBJ1-2; D call uncertain. The CDR3 consists of 12 residues. V lost 5 bases and J lost 5, with 12 bases in between. Per germline, CDR1 DFQATT and CDR2 SNEGSKA (reference sequence). The CDR3 bases are TGCAGTGCTGTCCTCGGGGAATATGGCTACACCTTC. Protein product: CSAVLGEYGYTF.

The V and J genes are TRBV5-1 and TRBJ2-1, with TRBD2 matching 9 bases. Germline V gene lookup returns CDR1 SGHRS and CDR2 YFSETQ. This CDR3 comprises 15 residues. The J segment lost 4 bases and the V segment lost 4 bases, leaving 6 bases of the junction unmatched. CDR3 coding DNA: TGCGCCAGCAGCACAGAGCGGGAGGCGTACAATGAGCAGTTCTTC. Translation: CASSTEREAYNEQFF.

This clonotype has more than one count but fewer than ten. The chain uses TRBV4-2 and TRBJ1-2, with TRBD1 as a possible D gene (6 bases). The V gene's germline CDR1 is LGHNA and CDR2 YNFKEQ. This CDR3 comprises 15 residues. V dropped 5 bases and J dropped 2 bases, with 15 bases sitting between them. The DNA of the CDR3 is TGTGCCAGCAGCGAGCGAGCGGACAGAAACTATGGCTACACCTTC. Encoded protein: CASSERADRNYGYTF.

The chain links TRBV7-2 to TRBJ1-2; possibly TRBD1 for D (6 bases). V shed 7 bases and J shed 8 bases, with 17 bases lying between them. The germline V gene encodes CDR1 SGHTA and CDR2 FQGNSA. This CDR3 has 13 amino acids. The CDR3 loop reads CASTQGGSDGYTF. The DNA for the CDR3 is TGTGCCAGCACCCAAGGGGGAAGCGACGGCTACACCTTC.

This clonotype has a handful of counts. The gene calls are TRBV6-5 and TRBJ2-2, with 11 bases aligning to TRBD2. This CDR3 comprises 15 residues. Germline-derived CDR1 and CDR2 are MNHEY and SVGAGI. The ends lost 6 bases at V and 5 bases at J; junction bases unmatched: 5. The DNA of the CDR3 is TGTGCCAGCAGGGTAGCGGGAGGGCGGACCGGGGAGCTGTTTTTT. Its translation: CASRVAGGRTGELFF.

Only a few counts were recorded for this clonotype. The chain is built from TRBV29-1 and TRBJ2-1; a weak D match, TRBD1 (5 bases). V lost 7 bases to trimming and J lost 5 bases, with 15 bases between them. This CDR3 region has 13 residues. Germline V gene sequence: CDR1 SQVTM, CDR2 ANQGSEA. This CDR3 reads CSALGALDNEQFF. In DNA form, the CDR3 reads TGCAGCGCCTTAGGGGCGCTGGACAATGAGCAGTTCTTC.

This chain links TRBV2 with TRBJ2-1; 12 bases are shared with TRBD2. The CDR3 covers 18 residues. The germline gives CDR1 SNHLY, CDR2 FYNNEI. With V trimmed by 6 bases and J by 4 bases, 13 bases remained unmatched. CDR3 loop: CASRNTGTSGLMYNEQFF. The DNA of the CDR3 is TGTGCCAGCAGGAATACCGGGACTAGCGGGCTTATGTACAATGAGCAGTTCTTC.

The chain has TRBV9 and TRBJ2-3, with TRBD1 identical over 8 bases. The CDR3 loop spans 17 amino acids. Germline trimming cut 0 bases from V and 0 bases from J; bases unmatched to any gene: 6. CDR1 and CDR2 from the germline V gene are SGDLS and YYNGEE. The CDR3 region has the DNA TGTGCCAGCAGCGTAGTCGGGACAGGTACTAGCACAGATACGCAGTATTTT. This codes for CASSVVGTGTSTDTQYF. The full variable domain, with the rest looked up from reference TRBV9 and TRBJ2-3, is DSGVTQTPKHLITATGQRVTLRCSPRSGDLSVYWYQQSLDQGLQFLIQYYNGEERAKGNILERFSAQQFPDLHSELNLSSLELGDSALYFCASSVVGTGTSTDTQYFGPGTRLTVL.

The genes are TRBV20-1 and TRBJ1-1; 10 bases align to TRBD1. This CDR3 contains 17 residues. V shed 0 bases, J shed 0 bases, and the junction held 7 bases outside the gene matches. Germline loops: CDR1 DFQATT, CDR2 SNEGSKA (reference sequence). The CDR3 coding sequence is TGCAGTGCTAGAGATTTACCGGGACAGGGGCTGAACACTGAAGCTTTCTTT. As protein: CSARDLPGQGLNTEAFF.

The chain has TRBV18 and TRBJ2-4, with 10 bases lining up with TRBD1. This CDR3 is built from 14 residues. V lost 3 bases to trimming and J lost 6 bases; unmatched junction nucleotides: 2. Per the germline V gene, CDR1 is KGHSH and CDR2 is LQKENI. In DNA, the CDR3 is TGTGCCAGCTCACCCCGGGACAGGGGAAACATTCAGTACTTC. Its translation is CASSPRDRGNIQYF.

This clonotype appeared a few times. The chain recombines TRBV7-2 with TRBJ2-7; D is ambiguous. The length of the CDR3 is 14 residues. The V end was cut by 3 bases, the J end by 3 bases, with 12 bases between. Germline V gene lookup returns CDR1 SGHTA and CDR2 FQGNSA. The CDR3 region is CASSFVGSYYEQYF. DNA for the CDR3: TGTGCCAGCAGCTTTGTCGGCAGTTACTACGAGCAGTACTTC.

This rearrangement joins TRBV30 to TRBJ1-6; no reliable D call. V dropped 2 bases and J dropped 7 bases, with 12 bases sitting between them. CDR1 and CDR2 from the germline V gene are GTSNPN and SVGIG (reference sequence). This CDR3 has 14 amino acids. The CDR3 DNA reads as TGTGCCTGGAGTTTGGGTCAGCCAAATTCACCCCTCCACTTT. Its translation: CAWSLGQPNSPLHF.

V usage is TRBV18 and J usage is TRBJ1-5; possibly TRBD1 for D (5 bases). The germline V gene encodes CDR1 KGHSH and CDR2 LQKENI. Trimming stripped 0 bases from V and 2 bases from J, with 11 bases between. CDR3 length: 16 amino acids. DNA of the CDR3: TGTGCCAGCTCACCACCGGGGCCGAAGGGCAATCAGCCCCAGCATTTT. Protein sequence: CASSPPGPKGNQPQHF.

In this sample, this clonotype turned up many times. This chain uses TRBV11-2 with TRBJ2-2; D is unclear. This CDR3 contains 13 residues. V was trimmed by 7 bases and J by 4 bases, leaving 10 bases between them. Germline V CDR1 and CDR2: SGHAT, FQNNGV. The CDR3 DNA is TGTGCCAGCAAACGTGCCGCCACCGGGGAGCTGTTTTTT. Translating it yields CASKRAATGELFF.

This clonotype was recorded a few times. The chain uses TRBV25-1 and TRBJ2-7; 8 nucleotides match TRBD1. The trim removed 3 bases at V and 3 bases at J, leaving 7 bases unmatched. This CDR3 is built from 15 residues. Per the germline V gene, CDR1 is MGHDK and CDR2 is SYGVNS. Here the CDR3 DNA reads TGTGCCAGCAGTGACCCCGGGACAGGCGTCTACGAGCAGTACTTC. This gives the protein CASSDPGTGVYEQYF.

The count of this clonotype is one. The chain carries TRBV7-2 and TRBJ2-7; 16 bases match TRBD2. In germline, CDR1 is SGHTA, CDR2 FQGNSA. J lost 6 bases, V lost 2 bases, and 10 bases had no gene match. The CDR3 has 18 residues. The CDR3 sequence is CASSLKGGGTSGRAEQYF. CDR3 coding DNA: TGTGCCAGCAGCTTAAAGGGAGGGGGGACTAGCGGGAGGGCCGAGCAGTACTTC.

V gene TRBV27 combines with J gene TRBJ2-1; TRBD1 matches 7 bases. The CDR3 spans 13 residues. Trimming removed 8 bases from V and 8 bases from J; junction bases left unmatched: 9. Germline CDR1 MNHEY, CDR2 SMNVEV (reference sequence). Here the CDR3 DNA reads TGTGCCAGCCAGAGACAGGGTAGCCATGAGCAGTTCTTC. Its protein is CASQRQGSHEQFF.